This section outlines one T cell receptor (beta chain) sequence together with its context. The data are from a study of shared clonotypes between healthy human individuals. Looking at the study overall: There were three CD4 naive, three CD4 memory, two CD8 naive and one CD8 memory plates per donor.

Here immunoSEQ multiplex PCR was the method, and the copy in TCRdb shows in-frame clones only, minus some. This table has over 2 million clones, about 94% appearing once. The naive CD8 population came from CD45RO-negative cells selected for CCR7, without terminally differentiated effector memory CD45RA+ cells. Input material: naive CD8+ T cells sorted from blood. This TCR was sampled from a young man in good health.

CDR3 protein: CASSESYLAGDTDTQYF. The CDR3, as DNA: TGCGCCAGCAGTGAGTCGTATCTAGCGGGGGACACAGATACGCAGTATTTT. This chain links TRBV10-1 with TRBJ2-3; 10 nucleotides match TRBD2. Germline CDR1 WNHNN, CDR2 SYGVQD (reference sequence). There are 17 residues in the CDR3. After removal of 0 bases from V and 2 bases from J, the junction contained 5 bases not matched to a gene.